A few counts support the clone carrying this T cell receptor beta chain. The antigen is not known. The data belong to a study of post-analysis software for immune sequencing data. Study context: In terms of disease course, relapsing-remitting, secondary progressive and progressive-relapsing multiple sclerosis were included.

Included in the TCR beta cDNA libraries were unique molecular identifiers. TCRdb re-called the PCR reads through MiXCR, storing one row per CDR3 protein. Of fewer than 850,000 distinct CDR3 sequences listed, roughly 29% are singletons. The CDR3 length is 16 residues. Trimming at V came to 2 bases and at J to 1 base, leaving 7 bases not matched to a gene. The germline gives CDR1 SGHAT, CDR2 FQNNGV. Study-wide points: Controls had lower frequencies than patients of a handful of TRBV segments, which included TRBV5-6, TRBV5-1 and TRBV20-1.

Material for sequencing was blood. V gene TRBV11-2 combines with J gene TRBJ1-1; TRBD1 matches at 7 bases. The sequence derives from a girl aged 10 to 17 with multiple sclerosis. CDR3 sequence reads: CASSLFGQASNTEAFF. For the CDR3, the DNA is TGTGCCAGCAGCTTATTCGGACAGGCCTCGAACACTGAAGCTTTCTTT.